This T cell receptor beta chain is drawn from a study of shared clonotypes between healthy human individuals. Broader study findings: Sampling covered nothing but blood. Tissue TCR repertoires likely differ from those found in blood.

Notes on this clone: No antigen is known for it.

Profiling relied on immunoSEQ multiplex PCR, and the TCRdb table lists in-frame clones only, not all of them. The sample carries 2 million to 3 million clones, more than 90% recorded once. Trimming stripped 2 bases from V and 7 bases from J, with 15 bases between. There are 15 residues in the CDR3. Germline loops: CDR1 SGHTA, CDR2 FQGTGA. The chain couples TRBV7-3 to TRBJ1-5, with D unclear. This TCR was sampled from a man younger than 30 in good health. Sequencing input: naive CD4+ T cells sorted from blood. Subset denoted: CD45RA+ positively selected. The CDR3 coding sequence is TGTGCCAGCAGCTTACTCGGTCGTGGCGAACAGCCCCAGCATTTT. This encodes CASSLLGRGEQPQHF.